This T cell receptor (beta chain) was found in a study of regulatory T cells in long-lasting Graves disease. There are many counts of this clonotype. CDR1 and CDR2 from the germline V gene are SEHNR and FQNEAQ (reference sequence). V was cut by 5 bases and J by 0 bases, with 11 bases left in between. The CDR3 spans 14 residues. Relying on iRepertoire HTBI primers and Arm-PCR of CDR3 regions, the team built TCR beta libraries. TCRdb recomputed calls from the multiplex PCR reads with MiXCR, one row per CDR3 protein. Of about 530,000 distinct CDR3 sequences in the sample, about 16% are singletons; the top ten hold roughly 25%. The time point here: newly diagnosed GD, antithyroid drugs for less than 3 months. PBMC RNA was the source of the TCR library. Peripheral blood, around 10 milliliters of it, was drawn into EDTA tubes. These data were also filed under a second study, of T cells in Graves' hyperthyroidism and ophthalmopathy. From that report: Exclusion of a patient resulted from uncontrolled infection, other autoimmune disease, pregnancy or lactation. Blood also carried most thyroid clonotypes expanded above 0.001.

The clonotype was recovered from a woman aged 40-60 years with Graves disease. The material was peripheral blood mononuclear cells (PBMCs), obtained at new diagnosis, from a patient treated with antithyroid drugs. The rearrangement links TRBV7-9 to TRBJ2-7, with a weak D call TRBD1 (6 bases). CDR3 nucleotide sequence: TGTGCCAGCAGCGGGGGCCGGAGCTCCTACGAGCAGTACTTC. Its translation is CASSGGRSSYEQYF.